What follows are 19 T cell receptor beta chains derived from one specimen sequenced in a study of blood T cell repertoires in COVID-19. Using immunoSEQ multiplex PCR, the repertoire was profiled, and TCRdb retains in-frame clones only, with some absent. The data show 200,000 to 250,000 clones, around 85% seen once. Sample: PBMCs or T cells enriched from blood (not recorded which). The receptors derive from a woman aged 45-59 years in a cohort exposed to, infected with or recovered from COVID-19 (not recorded which).

The chain links TRBV3-1 (or the pseudogene TRBV3-2) to TRBJ2-1, with TRBD2 identical over 12 bases. CDR1 and CDR2 (germline): LGHDT, YNNKEL (reference sequence). This CDR3 has 19 residues. J lost 4 bases, V lost 1 base, and 11 bases had no gene match. CDR3 in amino acids: CASSQVGIELAGGYNEQFF. The CDR3 bases are TGTGCCAGCAGCCAAGTTGGGATCGAGCTAGCGGGGGGGTACAATGAGCAGTTCTTC.

Here the CDR3 DNA reads TGCGCCAGCAGCTTGGGTGACAGGGTCGTGTCCGCAAAGTACTTC. This gives the protein CASSLGDRVVSAKYF. This chain connects TRBV5-1 to TRBJ2-5, with 7 bases aligning to TRBD1. The CDR3 sequence is 15 residues long. J gave up 12 bases and V 0 bases, and 14 bases lay outside the gene matches. CDR1 is SGHRS and CDR2 is YFSETQ in the germline V gene.

This sequence joins TRBV6-5 and TRBJ1-2; D possibly corresponds to TRBD1 (5 bases). The CDR3 sequence is 14 residues long. Per the germline V gene, CDR1 is MNHEY and CDR2 is SVGAGI. The V end lost 5 bases, the J end lost 4 bases, and 14 bases lay between the germline ends. The CDR3 region is CASSPTDRAYGYTF. CDR3 bases: TGTGCCAGCAGTCCCACCGACAGAGCCTATGGCTACACCTTC.

The CDR3 region is CASIPGGTGELFF. In nucleotides, the CDR3 is TGTGCCAGCATCCCCGGGGGCACCGGGGAGCTGTTTTTT. The chain is built from TRBV5-6 and TRBJ2-2; TRBD2 is a possible D gene (6 bases). Trimming removed 6 bases at V and 4 bases at J, with 10 bases between. This CDR3 spans 13 amino acids. Germline CDR1 and CDR2: SGHDT and YYEEEE.

The V call is TRBV25-1, the J call TRBJ2-1; tentatively, D is TRBD2 (6 bases). The CDR3 has 16 residues. The germline gives CDR1 MGHDK, CDR2 SYGVNS. Trimming cost V 4 bases and J 6 bases, with 19 bases left between them. The CDR3 bases are TGTGCCAGCAGTGTGGGGGTCGGGACTCCCGGCAATGAGCAGTTCTTC. It yields the protein CASSVGVGTPGNEQFF.

The V gene is TRBV5-6, the J gene TRBJ2-5, with 8 bases lining up with TRBD2. Losses at the gene ends were 4 bases for V and 4 bases for J; bases not matched to a gene: 9. CDR3 length: 15 amino acids. CDR1 SGHDT and CDR2 YYEEEE come from the germline V gene. The CDR3 bases are TGTGCCAGCAGCCCCGCCGGGGGGGATGTAGAGACCCAGTACTTC. This codes for CASSPAGGDVETQYF.

This clone appeared a few times. The gene calls are TRBV10-3 and TRBJ1-2; D is uncertain. This CDR3 is built from 14 residues. Germline assignment: CDR1 ENHRY and CDR2 SYGVKD. Trimming cost V 4 bases and J 1 base, with 10 bases left between them. The CDR3 bases are TGTGCCATCAGTGTGCGAGGGAGTAACTATGGCTACACCTTC. This encodes CAISVRGSNYGYTF.

This clone was detected only once. V is TRBV4-3 and J is TRBJ2-2; D might be TRBD1 (6 bases). The CDR3 runs 16 residues. The germline V and J ends were trimmed by 0 bases and 6 bases, with 14 bases remaining between them. Germline assignment: CDR1 LGHNA and CDR2 YSLEER. The CDR3 sequence: CASSQDTQGWPGELFF. The CDR3 coding sequence is TGCGCCAGCAGCCAAGATACCCAGGGGTGGCCCGGGGAGCTGTTTTTT.

The chain joins TRBV7-8 to TRBJ1-5, with 8 bases aligning to TRBD1. CDR1 and CDR2 from the germline V gene are SGHVS and FQNEAQ. The CDR3 is made up of 15 amino acids. The V and J ends lost 3 bases and 4 bases, in that order; junction bases with no gene match: 5. CDR3 in amino acids: CASSFTGGRNQPQHF. The CDR3 DNA is TGTGCCAGCAGCTTTACAGGGGGACGAAATCAGCCCCAGCATTTT.

About this clone: Distinct nucleotide sequences in the sample also encode this CDR3. The V and J genes are TRBV9 and TRBJ2-7; the match to TRBD2 covers 10 bases. This CDR3 has 15 residues. V gave up 3 bases and J gave up 1 base; unmatched junction bases: 4. Germline assignment: CDR1 SGDLS and CDR2 YYNGEE. CDR3 sequence: CASSESSGGSYEQYF. CDR3 nucleotides: TGTGCCAGCAGCGAATCTAGCGGGGGATCCTACGAGCAGTACTTC.

The chain recombines TRBV5-5 with TRBJ2-7, with D uncertain. V lost 10 bases and J 0 bases, leaving 11 bases between the germline ends. The CDR3 extends over 12 amino acids. CDR1 and CDR2 from the germline V gene are SGHKS and YYEKEE (reference sequence). The CDR3 here is CALCLSSYEQYF. DNA of the CDR3: TGTGCCCTGTGTCTCAGCTCCTACGAGCAGTACTTC.

This clone has more than one count but fewer than ten. The V and J genes are TRBV27 and TRBJ1-3; D possibly corresponds to TRBD1 (6 bases). Trimming removed 5 bases from V and 4 bases from J, with 15 bases in between. This CDR3 contains 15 residues. Germline V lookup: CDR1 MNHEY, CDR2 SMNVEV (reference sequence). CDR3: CASSPGTFLGNTIYF. CDR3 sequence (DNA): TGTGCCAGCAGTCCCGGGACATTTTTGGGAAACACCATATATTTT.

The chain recombines TRBV28 with TRBJ1-3, with a possible D match to TRBD1 (6 bases). V lost 8 bases and J 3 bases, leaving 17 bases between the germline ends. Germline V gene lookup returns CDR1 MDHEN and CDR2 SYDVKM. This CDR3 has 15 residues. The CDR3 here is CASWSTGGLGNTIYF. CDR3 in DNA: TGTGCCAGCTGGTCGACGGGGGGGCTTGGAAACACCATATATTTT. Looking up the rest from reference TRBV28 and TRBJ1-3 gives the full variable domain: DVKVTQSSRYLVKRTGEKVFLECVQDMDHENMFWYRQDPGLGLRLIYFSYDVKMKEKGDIPEGYSVSREKKERFSLILESASTNQTSMYLCASWSTGGLGNTIYFGEGSWLTVV.

This chain links TRBV9 with TRBJ2-3; 10 bases fit TRBD2. The V segment lost 2 bases and the J segment 4 bases; nucleotides outside the gene matches: 7. CDR3 length: 16 amino acids. CDR1 is SGDLS, CDR2 YYNGEE, per germline. The CDR3 DNA follows: TGTGCCAGCAGCGTGGGGACTAGCGAGGTAGCAGATACGCAGTATTTT. Its protein is CASSVGTSEVADTQYF.

The chain links TRBV28 to TRBJ2-2, with 11 bases identical to TRBD2. V lost 7 bases, J lost 6 bases, and 7 bases stayed unmatched. Germline V lookup: CDR1 MDHEN, CDR2 SYDVKM. This CDR3 spans 15 amino acids. CDR3 region: CASIISGGASGELFF. CDR3 DNA sequence: TGTGCCAGCATTATTAGCGGGGGGGCATCCGGGGAGCTGTTTTTT.

This clone was seen once. The rearrangement links TRBV7-3 to TRBJ1-1, with TRBD1 identical over 7 bases. The CDR3 is 14 amino acids. J lost 11 bases, V lost 5 bases, and 14 bases had no gene match. Germline lookup yields CDR1 SGHTA and CDR2 FQGTGA. The CDR3 here is CASSPDRYSLDAFF. The CDR3 nucleotides are TGTGCCAGCAGCCCGGACAGGTATTCCCTTGACGCTTTCTTT.

The CDR3 sequence: CASSLQVFNEKLFF. The CDR3 DNA reads as TGTGCCAGCAGTCTACAGGTCTTTAATGAAAAACTGTTTTTT. The rearrangement links TRBV6-2 or TRBV6-3 to TRBJ1-4; D is possibly TRBD1 (5 bases). Germline CDR1 and CDR2: MNHEY and SVGEGT. The germline V and J ends were trimmed by 5 bases and 4 bases, with 11 bases remaining between them. The CDR3 consists of 14 residues.

The chain has TRBV7-2 and TRBJ2-7, with unresolved D. This CDR3 has 13 amino acids. Trimming removed 5 bases at V and 3 bases at J, with 11 bases between. Germline V lookup: CDR1 SGHTA, CDR2 FQGNSA. The CDR3 loop reads CASSLAADYEQYF. DNA of the CDR3: TGTGCCAGCAGCCTGGCTGCAGACTACGAGCAGTACTTC. Full variable domain (remainder filled in from reference TRBV7-2 and TRBJ2-7): GAGVSQSPSNKVTEKGKDVELRCDPISGHTALYWYRQSLGQGLEFLIYFQGNSAPDKSGLPSDRFSAERTGGSVSTLTIQRTQQEDSAVYLCASSLAADYEQYFGPGTRLTVT.

The rearrangement links TRBV5-6 to TRBJ2-2; D not resolved. The germline V gene encodes CDR1 SGHDT and CDR2 YYEEEE. V dropped 3 bases and J dropped 6 bases, with 15 bases sitting between them. This CDR3 region has 15 residues. DNA for the CDR3: TGTGCCAGCAGCTCGTCGTCCCGGTTGTCCGGGGAGCTGTTTTTT. This sequence encodes CASSSSSRLSGELFF.